This T cell receptor beta chain is drawn from a study of T cell responses to AZD1222 COVID-19 vaccine. The study's findings and limits: As reported, nearly half of all spike-specific TCRs target variant regions that are unmutated.

This CDR3 is 14 amino acids long. The V and J ends lost 4 bases and 0 bases respectively, with 7 bases between them. From germline, CDR1 is SGHRS and CDR2 YFSETQ. This clone was seen just once. The target antigen is unknown. Using immunoSEQ multiplex PCR, the repertoire was profiled, and TCRdb retains in-frame clones only, with some absent. Counted here are approximately 120,000 clones, roughly 90% occurring once; the ten biggest clones make up roughly 3.9%. The chain links TRBV5-1 to TRBJ2-2; no definite D call. The source is an adult in good health. Here the sequenced sample was peripheral blood, taken on day 0 of AZD1222 vaccination. CDR3 in amino acids: CASSREPNTGELFF. The CDR3 DNA is TGCGCCAGCAGCAGGGAACCGAACACCGGGGAGCTGTTTTTT.